The present T cell receptor beta chain was sequenced within a study of regulatory T cells in long-lasting Graves disease. Construction of TCR beta libraries relied on iRepertoire HTBI primers and on Arm-PCR targeting CDR3 regions. A single record per CDR3 protein comes from TCRdb applying MiXCR to the multiplex PCR reads. Here the sample spans a few hundred thousand distinct CDR3 sequences, 20% to 25% being singletons. This clonotype was seen many times. Its antigen is still unknown. Its ends do not fully match the called genes, so a read error is possible. The CDR3 is 14 amino acids. The study, taken as a whole, reports: Persistent disease was associated with favored TRBV28 usage and with favored use of TRBJ1-2 and TRBJ2-5.

Time point given: persistent/refractory GD, antithyroid drugs over 5 years with positive TRAb. Isolated PBMC RNA provided the starting material for the TCR library. The source of this sequence is a female donor with Graves disease. Sequences were derived from peripheral blood mononuclear cells (PBMCs), sampled when the disease was refractory, from a patient treated with antithyroid drugs. The chain links TRBV12-3 or TRBV12-4 to TRBJ1-5, with D possibly being TRBD1 (6 bases). CDR3 loop: CASRLGQSNQPQHF. For the CDR3, the DNA is TGTGCCAGCAGGTTAGGACAGAGCAATCAGCCCCAGCATTTT.